The present T cell receptor beta chain was sequenced within a study of regulatory T cells in long-lasting Graves disease. General study findings and limits: TRBV28 was favored in persistent disease, as were TRBJ1-2 and TRBJ2-5.

Through Arm-PCR of CDR3 regions and iRepertoire HTBI primers, TCR beta libraries were built. MiXCR, applied by TCRdb to the multiplex PCR reads, yields one record per CDR3 protein. The top ten clones hold 9.5% to 15% of a sample with approximately 490,000 distinct CDR3 sequences, around 16% of them seen once. The time point: newly diagnosed GD, antithyroid drugs for less than 3 months. PBMCs were the source of the RNA used for TCR sequencing. Graves' disease diagnosis followed American Thyroid Association guidelines. This CDR3 spans 11 amino acids. CDR1 MDHEN and CDR2 SYDVKM come from the germline V gene. About this clonotype: Its antigen is as yet unknown. Relative to the germline gene, one junction end is altered; a read error may explain this.

This sample also belongs to another study, concerning T cells in Graves' hyperthyroidism and ophthalmopathy. That report notes: The model identified upcoming ophthalmopathy a median 6.5 months ahead of onset.

The source was peripheral blood mononuclear cells (PBMCs), collected at new diagnosis, from a patient treated with antithyroid drugs. The TCR comes from a middle-aged man with Graves disease. V gene TRBV28 combines with J gene TRBJ1-2; 8 positions match TRBD1. CDR3 loop: CASSDRVGYAF. The CDR3 nucleotides read TGTGCCAGTTCGGACAGGGTTGGCTACGCCTTC.